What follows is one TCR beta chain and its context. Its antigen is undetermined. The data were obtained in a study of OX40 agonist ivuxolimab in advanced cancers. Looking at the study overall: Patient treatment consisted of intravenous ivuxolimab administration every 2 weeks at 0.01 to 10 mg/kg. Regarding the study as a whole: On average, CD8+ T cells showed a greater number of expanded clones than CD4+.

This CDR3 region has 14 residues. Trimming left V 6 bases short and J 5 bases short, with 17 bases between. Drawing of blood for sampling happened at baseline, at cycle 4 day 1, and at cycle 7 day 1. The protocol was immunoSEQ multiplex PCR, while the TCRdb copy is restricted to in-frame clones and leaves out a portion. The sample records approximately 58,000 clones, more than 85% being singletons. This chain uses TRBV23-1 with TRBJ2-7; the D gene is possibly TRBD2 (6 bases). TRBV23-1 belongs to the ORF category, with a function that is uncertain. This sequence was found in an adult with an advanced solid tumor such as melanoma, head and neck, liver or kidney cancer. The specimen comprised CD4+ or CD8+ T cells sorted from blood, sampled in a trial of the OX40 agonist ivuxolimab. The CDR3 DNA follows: TGCGCCAGCAGACCTTGGAGGGACCACCACGAGCAGTACTTC. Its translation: CASRPWRDHHEQYF.